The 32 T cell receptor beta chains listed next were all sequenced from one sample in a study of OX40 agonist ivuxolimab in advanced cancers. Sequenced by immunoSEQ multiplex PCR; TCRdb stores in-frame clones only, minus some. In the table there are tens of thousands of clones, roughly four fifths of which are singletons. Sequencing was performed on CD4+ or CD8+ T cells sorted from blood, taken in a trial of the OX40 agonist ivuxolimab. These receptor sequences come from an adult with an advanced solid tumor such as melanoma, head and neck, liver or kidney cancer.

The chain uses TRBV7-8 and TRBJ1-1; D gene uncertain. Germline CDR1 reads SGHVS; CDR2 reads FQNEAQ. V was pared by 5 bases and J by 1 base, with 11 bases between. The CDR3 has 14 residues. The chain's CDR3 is CASSPGPENTEAFF. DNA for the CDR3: TGTGCCAGCAGCCCCGGACCGGAGAACACTGAAGCTTTCTTT.

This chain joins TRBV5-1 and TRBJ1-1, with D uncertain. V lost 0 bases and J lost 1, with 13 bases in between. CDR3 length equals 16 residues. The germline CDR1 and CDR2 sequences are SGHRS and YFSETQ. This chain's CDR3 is CASSLDLVSANTEAFF. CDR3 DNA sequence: TGCGCCAGCAGCTTGGATTTGGTTTCGGCGAACACTGAAGCTTTCTTT.

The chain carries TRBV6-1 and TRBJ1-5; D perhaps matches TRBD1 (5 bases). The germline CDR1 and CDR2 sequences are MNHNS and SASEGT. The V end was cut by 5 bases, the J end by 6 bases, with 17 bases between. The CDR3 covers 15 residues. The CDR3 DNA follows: TGTGCCAGCAGTTCCTTCGAGGGGCGAAGTCAGCCCCAGCATTTT. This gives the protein CASSSFEGRSQPQHF.

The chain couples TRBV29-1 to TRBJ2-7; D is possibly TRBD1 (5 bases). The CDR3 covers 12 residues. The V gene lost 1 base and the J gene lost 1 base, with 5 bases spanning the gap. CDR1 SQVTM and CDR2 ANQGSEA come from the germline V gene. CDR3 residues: CSVEGQSYEQYF. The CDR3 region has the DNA TGCAGCGTTGAAGGACAGTCCTACGAGCAGTACTTC.

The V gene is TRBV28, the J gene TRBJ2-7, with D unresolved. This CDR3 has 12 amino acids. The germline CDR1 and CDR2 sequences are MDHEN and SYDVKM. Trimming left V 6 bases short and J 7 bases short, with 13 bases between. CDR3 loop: CASRSGLWEQYF. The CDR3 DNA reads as TGTGCCAGCAGGTCCGGCTTATGGGAGCAGTACTTC.

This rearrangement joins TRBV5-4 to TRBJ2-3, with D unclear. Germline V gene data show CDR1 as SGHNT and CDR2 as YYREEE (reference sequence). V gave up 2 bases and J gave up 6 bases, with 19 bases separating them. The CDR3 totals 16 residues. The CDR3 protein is CASSFPSADAPDTQYF. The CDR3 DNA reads TGTGCCAGCAGCTTCCCATCGGCCGACGCACCGGATACGCAGTATTTT.

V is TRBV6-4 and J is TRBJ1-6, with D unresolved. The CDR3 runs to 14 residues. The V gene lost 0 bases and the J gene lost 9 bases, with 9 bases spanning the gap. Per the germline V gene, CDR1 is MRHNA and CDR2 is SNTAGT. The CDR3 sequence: CASSDSGPVSPLHF. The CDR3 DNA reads TGTGCCAGCAGTGACTCCGGCCCCGTTTCACCCCTCCACTTT.

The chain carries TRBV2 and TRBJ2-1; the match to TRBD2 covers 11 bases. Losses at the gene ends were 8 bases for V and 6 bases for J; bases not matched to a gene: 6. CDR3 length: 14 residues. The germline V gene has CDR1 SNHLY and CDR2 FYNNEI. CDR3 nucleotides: TGTGCCAGCCGTAGCGGGAGGGATGGCAATGAGCAGTTCTTC. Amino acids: CASRSGRDGNEQFF.

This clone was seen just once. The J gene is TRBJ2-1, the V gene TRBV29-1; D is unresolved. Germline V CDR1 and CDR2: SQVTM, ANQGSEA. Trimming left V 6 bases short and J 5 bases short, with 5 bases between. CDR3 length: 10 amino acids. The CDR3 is CSVVDNEQFF. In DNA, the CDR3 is TGCAGCGTCGTTGACAATGAGCAGTTCTTC.

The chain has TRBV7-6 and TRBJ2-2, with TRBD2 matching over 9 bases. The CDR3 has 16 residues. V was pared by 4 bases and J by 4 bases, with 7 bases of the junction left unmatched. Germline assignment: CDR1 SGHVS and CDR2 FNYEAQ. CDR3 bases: TGTGCCAGCAGCTCTGCGACTAGCGGATTCACCGGGGAGCTGTTTTTT. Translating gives CASSSATSGFTGELFF.

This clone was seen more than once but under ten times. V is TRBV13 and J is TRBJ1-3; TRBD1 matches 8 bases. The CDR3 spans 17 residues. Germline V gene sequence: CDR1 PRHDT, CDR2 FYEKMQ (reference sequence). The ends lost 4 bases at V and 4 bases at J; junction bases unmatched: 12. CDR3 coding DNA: TGTGCCAGCAGCTCTGGGACAGGCTTAGCTGGAGGAAACACCATATATTTT. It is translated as CASSSGTGLAGGNTIYF.

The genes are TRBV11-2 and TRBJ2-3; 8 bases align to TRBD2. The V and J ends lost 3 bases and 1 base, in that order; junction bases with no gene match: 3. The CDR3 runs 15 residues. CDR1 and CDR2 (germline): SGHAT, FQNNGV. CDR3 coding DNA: TGTGCCAGCAGCTTGACTAGCGTTGGCACAGATACGCAGTATTTT. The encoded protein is CASSLTSVGTDTQYF.

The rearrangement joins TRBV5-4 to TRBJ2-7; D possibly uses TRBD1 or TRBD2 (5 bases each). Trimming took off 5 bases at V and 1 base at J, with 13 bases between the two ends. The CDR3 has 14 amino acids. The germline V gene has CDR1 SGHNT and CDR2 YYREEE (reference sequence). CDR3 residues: CASSRRDESYEQYF. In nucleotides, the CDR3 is TGTGCCAGCAGTCGTCGGGACGAGTCCTACGAGCAGTACTTC.

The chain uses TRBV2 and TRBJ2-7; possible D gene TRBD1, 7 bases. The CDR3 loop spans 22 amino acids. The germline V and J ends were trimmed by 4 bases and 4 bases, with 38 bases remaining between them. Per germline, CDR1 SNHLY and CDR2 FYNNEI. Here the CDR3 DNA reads TGTGCCAGCAGTGGTCGGACGCAGAGGGGAGGTAATGAGGGGGCCCGCCAATACGAGCAGTACTTC. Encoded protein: CASSGRTQRGGNEGARQYEQYF.

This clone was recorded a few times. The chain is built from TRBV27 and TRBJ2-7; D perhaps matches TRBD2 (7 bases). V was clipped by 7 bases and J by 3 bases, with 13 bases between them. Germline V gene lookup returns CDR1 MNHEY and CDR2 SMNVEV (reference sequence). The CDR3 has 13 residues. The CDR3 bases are TGTGCCAGCACCCGGGGGGCTGGCTACGAGCAGTACTTC. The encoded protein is CASTRGAGYEQYF.

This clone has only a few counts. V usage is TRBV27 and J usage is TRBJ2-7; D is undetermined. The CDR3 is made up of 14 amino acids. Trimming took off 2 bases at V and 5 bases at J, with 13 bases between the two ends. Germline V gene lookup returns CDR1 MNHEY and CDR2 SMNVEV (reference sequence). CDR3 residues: CASSLGVSYDEQYF. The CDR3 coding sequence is TGTGCCAGCAGTTTAGGTGTTAGCTACGACGAGCAGTACTTC.

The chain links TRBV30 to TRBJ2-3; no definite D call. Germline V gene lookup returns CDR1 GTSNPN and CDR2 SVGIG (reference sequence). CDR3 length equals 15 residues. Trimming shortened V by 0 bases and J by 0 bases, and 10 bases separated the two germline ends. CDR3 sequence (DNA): TGTGCCTGGAGTGTACTGTTAGATAGCACAGATACGCAGTATTTT. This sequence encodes CAWSVLLDSTDTQYF.

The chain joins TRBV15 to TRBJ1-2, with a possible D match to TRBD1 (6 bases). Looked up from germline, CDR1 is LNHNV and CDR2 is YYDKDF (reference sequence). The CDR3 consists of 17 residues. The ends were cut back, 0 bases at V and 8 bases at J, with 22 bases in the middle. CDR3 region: CATSRDRTAGNGLGYTF. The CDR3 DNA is TGTGCCACCAGCAGAGACAGGACAGCGGGCAACGGACTCGGCTACACCTTC.

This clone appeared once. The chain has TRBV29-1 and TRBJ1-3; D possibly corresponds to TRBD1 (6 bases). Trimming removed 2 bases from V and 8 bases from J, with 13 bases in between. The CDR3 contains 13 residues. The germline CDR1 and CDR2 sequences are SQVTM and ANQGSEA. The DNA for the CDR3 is TGCAGCGTTGAACAGGGGTTTGGTGACACCATATATTTT. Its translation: CSVEQGFGDTIYF.

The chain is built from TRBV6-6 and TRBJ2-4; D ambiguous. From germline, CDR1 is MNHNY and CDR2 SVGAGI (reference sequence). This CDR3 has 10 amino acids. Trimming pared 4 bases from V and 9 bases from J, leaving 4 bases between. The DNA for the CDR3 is TGTGCCAGCAGTTCTGTCATTCAGTACTTC. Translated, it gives CASSSVIQYF.

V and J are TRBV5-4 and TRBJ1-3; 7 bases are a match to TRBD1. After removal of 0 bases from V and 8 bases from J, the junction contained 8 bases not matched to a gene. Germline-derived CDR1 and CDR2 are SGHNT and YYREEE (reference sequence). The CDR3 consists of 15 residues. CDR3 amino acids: CASSLGPGGLDTIYF. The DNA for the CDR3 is TGTGCCAGCAGCTTGGGGCCAGGGGGTCTGGACACCATATATTTT.

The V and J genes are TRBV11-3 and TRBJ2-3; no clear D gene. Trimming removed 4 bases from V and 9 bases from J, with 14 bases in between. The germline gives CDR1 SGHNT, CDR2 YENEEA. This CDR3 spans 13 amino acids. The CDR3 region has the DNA TGTGCCAGCAGCTCAGCTTCTGGGTACACGCAGTATTTT. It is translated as CASSSASGYTQYF.

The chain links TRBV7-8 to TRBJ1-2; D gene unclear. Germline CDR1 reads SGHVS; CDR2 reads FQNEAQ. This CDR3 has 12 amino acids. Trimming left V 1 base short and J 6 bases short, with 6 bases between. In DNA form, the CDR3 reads TGTGCCAGCAGCTTAGTTGGGGATGGCTACACCTTC. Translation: CASSLVGDGYTF.

The CDR3: CASSLERESSYEQYF. For the CDR3, the DNA is TGTGCCAGCAGCTTAGAGCGGGAGAGCTCCTACGAGCAGTACTTC. The chain has TRBV13 and TRBJ2-7; 8 bases align to TRBD2. This CDR3 has 15 amino acids. J lost 0 bases, V lost 1 base, and 2 bases had no gene match. Germline V gene data show CDR1 as PRHDT and CDR2 as FYEKMQ (reference sequence).

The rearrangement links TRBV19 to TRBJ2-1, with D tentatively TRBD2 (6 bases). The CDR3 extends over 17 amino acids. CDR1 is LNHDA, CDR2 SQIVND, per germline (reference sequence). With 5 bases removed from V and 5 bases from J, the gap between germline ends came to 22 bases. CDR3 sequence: CASSLTSSDSYHNEQFF. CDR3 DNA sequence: TGTGCCAGTAGTCTGACCTCTAGCGACTCTTACCACAATGAGCAGTTCTTC.

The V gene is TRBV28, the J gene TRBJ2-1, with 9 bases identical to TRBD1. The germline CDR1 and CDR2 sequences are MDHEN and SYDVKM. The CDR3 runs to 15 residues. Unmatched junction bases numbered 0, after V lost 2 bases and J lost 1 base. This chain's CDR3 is CASSLGTGSYNEQFF. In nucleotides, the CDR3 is TGTGCCAGCAGTTTAGGGACAGGGTCCTACAATGAGCAGTTCTTC.

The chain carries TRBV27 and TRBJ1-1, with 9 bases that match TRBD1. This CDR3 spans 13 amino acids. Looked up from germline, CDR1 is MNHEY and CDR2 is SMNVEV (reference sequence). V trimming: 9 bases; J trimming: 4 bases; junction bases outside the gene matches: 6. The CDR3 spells CASTGGGGTEAFF. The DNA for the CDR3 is TGTGCCAGTACAGGGGGCGGGGGCACTGAAGCTTTCTTT.

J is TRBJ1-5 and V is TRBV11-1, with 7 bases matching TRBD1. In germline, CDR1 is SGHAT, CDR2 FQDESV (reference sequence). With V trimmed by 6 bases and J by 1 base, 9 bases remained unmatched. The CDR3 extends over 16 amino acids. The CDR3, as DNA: TGTGCCAGCAGACGTCCGGGACAGAAAAGCAATCAGCCCCAGCATTTT. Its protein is CASRRPGQKSNQPQHF.

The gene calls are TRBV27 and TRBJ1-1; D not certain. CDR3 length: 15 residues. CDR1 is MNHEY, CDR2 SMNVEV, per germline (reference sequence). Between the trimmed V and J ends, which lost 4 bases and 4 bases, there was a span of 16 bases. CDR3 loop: CASSSLLGGFTEAFF. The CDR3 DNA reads TGTGCCAGCAGTTCGCTCTTGGGTGGATTCACTGAAGCTTTCTTT.

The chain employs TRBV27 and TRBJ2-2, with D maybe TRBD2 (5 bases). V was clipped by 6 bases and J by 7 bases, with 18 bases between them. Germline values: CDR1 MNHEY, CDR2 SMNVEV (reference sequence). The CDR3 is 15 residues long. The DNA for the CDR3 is TGTGCCAGCAGCCCAGACCAGGAGGCTATCGGGGAGCTGTTTTTT. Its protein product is CASSPDQEAIGELFF.

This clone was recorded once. The CDR3 region has the DNA TGTGCCAGCAGACCTAGTAGTCCGGGAAACACTGAAGCTTTCTTT. Its protein product is CASRPSSPGNTEAFF. The chain employs TRBV28 and TRBJ1-1, with D unresolved. The CDR3 has 15 residues. CDR1 is MDHEN and CDR2 is SYDVKM in the germline V gene. Trimming left V 6 bases short and J 2 bases short, with 16 bases between.

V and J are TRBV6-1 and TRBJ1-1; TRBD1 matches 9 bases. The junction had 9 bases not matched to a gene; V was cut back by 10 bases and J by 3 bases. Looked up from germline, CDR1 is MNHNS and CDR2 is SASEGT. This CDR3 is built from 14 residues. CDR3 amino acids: CATDRDREYTEAFF. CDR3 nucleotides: TGTGCCACTGATCGGGACAGGGAATACACTGAAGCTTTCTTT.